The clone carrying this TCR beta chain was detected only once. Methods used by the authors: How many nucleated cells were present was estimated from reference gene primer amplification. Data came from immunoSEQ multiplex PCR; TCRdb stores just in-frame clones and leaves some out. That table furnishes V, J and clone size, whereas the DNA furnished D and trimming. This table has under 350,000 clones, 85% appearing once. This specimen belongs to a study of blood T cell repertoires in COVID-19. Study context: Italy, Spain and the United States were the sources of the convalescent and acute COVID-19 samples. Nucleic acid was either cDNA or gDNA, and it came from T cells, B-cell-depleted T cells, or PBMCs.

The CDR3 consists of 13 residues. V was pared by 4 bases and J by 7 bases, with 14 bases between. CDR1 and CDR2 from the germline V gene are SGDLS and YYNGEE. The TCR was taken from a human donor in a cohort sampled during active COVID-19. The sequenced sample was peripheral blood. This chain connects TRBV9 to TRBJ1-1; D is ambiguous. The CDR3 is CASSMTLGSEAFF. The CDR3 region has the DNA TGTGCCAGCAGCATGACCCTTGGGAGTGAAGCTTTCTTT.